The 17 T cell receptor beta chains presented below share a single source sample, sequenced in a study of blood T cells in healthy people across ages. Together with a sample-barcoded 5' primer, a J-beta primer mix was included in a second PCR lasting roughly 6 to 12 cycles. TCRdb reprocessed the 5' RACE reads with MiXCR, giving one entry per CDR3 protein. The sample has more than 800,000 distinct CDR3 sequences, 29% seen once. Sequenced material: blood. These receptor sequences come from a woman over 75 in good health.

A remark on this clonotype: A read error may explain this, as a much larger clone is one base away. This chain's CDR3 is CATFSGLTRETQYF. As DNA, the CDR3 is TGTGCCACCTTCTCGGGCCTGACAAGGGAGACCCAGTACTTC. The rearrangement uses TRBV2 and TRBJ2-5; no definite D call. This CDR3 region has 14 residues. The V end lost 10 bases, the J end lost 5 bases, and 20 bases lay between the germline ends. The germline V gene has CDR1 SNHLY and CDR2 FYNNEI.

This chain uses TRBV20-1 with TRBJ2-1; a possible D gene is TRBD1 (6 bases). Trimming removed 5 bases from V and 7 bases from J, with 12 bases in between. CDR1 DFQATT and CDR2 SNEGSKA come from the germline V gene (reference sequence). CDR3 length: 12 residues. In DNA, the CDR3 is TGCAGTGCTTCCAGAGGGGGAAATGAGCAGTTCTTC. Translation: CSASRGGNEQFF.

This clonotype came up many times. The chain employs TRBV20-1 and TRBJ2-1, with TRBD2 matching over 11 bases. V lost 4 bases and J lost 1; bases outside the gene matches: 3. The CDR3 is 15 residues long. CDR1 is DFQATT, CDR2 SNEGSKA, per germline (reference sequence). CDR3 DNA sequence: TGCAGTGCTATTAGCGGGGGGGCGTCCTACAATGAGCAGTTCTTC. As protein: CSAISGGASYNEQFF.

This clonotype has ten or more counts. CDR3: CASSLTRGTGNYGYTF. The CDR3, as DNA: TGTGCCAGCAGCTTGACAAGAGGGACAGGGAACTATGGCTACACCTTC. The gene calls are TRBV7-2 and TRBJ1-2; 9 bases align to TRBD1. Trimming cost V 3 bases and J 2 bases; bases outside gene matches: 7. The germline CDR1 and CDR2 sequences are SGHTA and FQGNSA. The CDR3 has 16 residues.

There are a few counts of this clonotype. A read error may be the cause here, since a much bigger clone is one base away. CDR3: CASSYAGHEQYF. The CDR3 nucleotides are TGTGCCAGCAGTTACGCGGGGCATGAGCAGTACTTC. The rearrangement uses TRBV6-5 and TRBJ2-5; tentative D call: TRBD2 (6 bases). Trimming removed 2 bases at V and 11 bases at J, with 12 bases between. In germline, CDR1 is MNHEY, CDR2 SVGAGI. The CDR3 consists of 12 residues.

The chain combines TRBV7-2 with TRBJ2-3, with TRBD2 matching over 9 bases. Germline V CDR1 and CDR2: SGHTA, FQGNSA. The CDR3 sequence is 15 residues long. V shed 6 bases and J 4 bases; nucleotides not matched to a gene: 8. DNA for the CDR3: TGTGCCAGCAGAAAAGAAGCGGGGGGCTCAGATACGCAGTATTTT. Encoded protein: CASRKEAGGSDTQYF.

The sample holds many counts of this clonotype. The chain joins TRBV2 to TRBJ1-2; TRBD1 matches 7 bases. Germline lookup yields CDR1 SNHLY and CDR2 FYNNEI. Trimming took 6 bases from V and 10 from J; bases not matched to a gene: 17. The CDR3 consists of 15 residues. Here the CDR3 DNA reads TGTGCCAGCAGGACAGGGAGTTTCCGGGGGTTTGACTACACCTTC. Translating gives CASRTGSFRGFDYTF.

This clonotype was recorded a few times. The chain is built from TRBV28 and TRBJ1-1, with D hard to call. Germline CDR1 and CDR2: MDHEN and SYDVKM. Trimming shortened V by 5 bases and J by 6 bases, and 16 bases separated the two germline ends. The CDR3 length is 14 residues. The CDR3 spells CASSHSVEMSEAFF. The DNA of the CDR3 is TGTGCCAGCAGTCACAGCGTTGAGATGTCTGAAGCTTTCTTT. Full variable domain (remainder filled in from reference TRBV28 and TRBJ1-1): DVKVTQSSRYLVKRTGEKVFLECVQDMDHENMFWYRQDPGLGLRLIYFSYDVKMKEKGDIPEGYSVSREKKERFSLILESASTNQTSMYLCASSHSVEMSEAFFGQGTRLTVV.

This chain joins TRBV12-3 or TRBV12-4 and TRBJ2-3; D is perhaps TRBD1 or TRBD2 (5 bases each). The CDR3 sequence is 14 residues long. V was shortened by 3 bases and J by 4 bases, with 11 bases between the two germline ends. CDR3 in amino acids: CASSFRDGADTQYF. CDR3 DNA sequence: TGTGCCAGCAGTTTTAGGGACGGCGCAGATACGCAGTATTTT.

The rearrangement joins TRBV7-6 to TRBJ2-7, with TRBD1 matching 7 bases. CDR3 length: 15 residues. The V segment lost 2 bases and the J segment 3 bases; nucleotides outside the gene matches: 7. The V gene's germline CDR1 is SGHVS and CDR2 FNYEAQ. DNA of the CDR3: TGTGCCAGCAGCTTATTACGAGGGACAGTCTACGAGCAGTACTTC. It is translated as CASSLLRGTVYEQYF. The variable domain in full, completed from reference TRBV7-6 and TRBJ2-7, reads GAGVSQSPRYKVTKRGQDVALRCDPISGHVSLYWYRQALGQGPEFLTYFNYEAQQDKSGLPNDRFSAERPEGSISTLTIQRTEQRDSAMYRCASSLLRGTVYEQYFGPGTRLTVT.

This clonotype occurred many times. The rearrangement links TRBV20-1 to TRBJ2-1; D is undetermined. The length of the CDR3 is 13 residues. V dropped 2 bases and J dropped 0 bases, with 5 bases sitting between them. Germline CDR1 reads DFQATT; CDR2 reads SNEGSKA (reference sequence). CDR3: CSARQTSYNEQFF. The CDR3 DNA reads as TGCAGTGCTAGACAGACCTCCTACAATGAGCAGTTCTTC.

This clonotype was picked up a small number of times. The junction and the germline gene differ at one end; a read error may be behind it. The rearrangement joins TRBV7-2 to TRBJ2-6; TRBD2 is a possible D gene (7 bases). Germline CDR1 SGHTA, CDR2 FQGNSA. The CDR3 runs 15 residues. The CDR3 region has the DNA TGTGCCAGCAGCCCCCAGTGGGCGGGGGCCAACGTCCGGACTTTC. It yields the protein CASSPQWAGANVRTF.

Ten or more counts support this clonotype. V gene TRBV15 combines with J gene TRBJ2-3, with 9 bases matching TRBD2. With V trimmed by 1 base and J by 4 bases, 6 bases remained unmatched. The CDR3 has 16 amino acids. Germline assignment: CDR1 LNHNV and CDR2 YYDKDF (reference sequence). The CDR3 DNA reads TGTGCCACCAGCAGAGGAACTAGCGGGTCGGCAGATACGCAGTATTTT. The encoded protein is CATSRGTSGSADTQYF.

The chain combines TRBV9 with TRBJ2-5; the D gene is possibly TRBD2 (5 bases). V gave up 0 bases and J gave up 11 bases, with 23 bases separating them. CDR1 is SGDLS and CDR2 is YYNGEE in the germline V gene. The CDR3 has 16 amino acids. The CDR3 is CASSVEGRGPRNEQYF. The CDR3 coding sequence is TGTGCCAGCAGCGTAGAGGGCCGGGGTCCCCGCAATGAGCAGTACTTC.

In this sample, this clonotype turned up many times. The J gene is TRBJ2-1, the V gene TRBV7-6; the D gene is possibly TRBD2 (6 bases). CDR1 and CDR2 (germline): SGHVS, FNYEAQ. This CDR3 has 15 residues. V dropped 5 bases and J dropped 5 bases, with 16 bases sitting between them. The CDR3 coding sequence is TGTGCCAGCAGCCCCCTCGGCGGGGTGAACAATGAGCAGTTCTTC. As protein: CASSPLGGVNNEQFF.

This clonotype has a count of ten or more. This rearrangement joins TRBV6-6 to TRBJ2-7; 7 bases map to TRBD1. In germline, CDR1 is MNHNY, CDR2 SVGAGI (reference sequence). J lost 3 bases, V lost 6 bases, and 11 bases had no gene match. This CDR3 is 15 amino acids long. DNA of the CDR3: TGTGCCAGCAGAGCTTCCCGGGACAGCGACTACGAGCAGTACTTC. Encoded protein: CASRASRDSDYEQYF.

At least ten counts were recorded for this clonotype. The chain joins TRBV3-1 to TRBJ2-7, with 8 bases identical to TRBD2. Per the germline V gene, CDR1 is LGHDT and CDR2 is YNNKEL (reference sequence). Trimming took 8 bases from V and 1 from J; bases not matched to a gene: 4. This CDR3 spans 13 amino acids. The CDR3 is CASARGGSYEQYF. CDR3 bases: TGTGCCAGCGCCCGGGGGGGTTCCTACGAGCAGTACTTC.